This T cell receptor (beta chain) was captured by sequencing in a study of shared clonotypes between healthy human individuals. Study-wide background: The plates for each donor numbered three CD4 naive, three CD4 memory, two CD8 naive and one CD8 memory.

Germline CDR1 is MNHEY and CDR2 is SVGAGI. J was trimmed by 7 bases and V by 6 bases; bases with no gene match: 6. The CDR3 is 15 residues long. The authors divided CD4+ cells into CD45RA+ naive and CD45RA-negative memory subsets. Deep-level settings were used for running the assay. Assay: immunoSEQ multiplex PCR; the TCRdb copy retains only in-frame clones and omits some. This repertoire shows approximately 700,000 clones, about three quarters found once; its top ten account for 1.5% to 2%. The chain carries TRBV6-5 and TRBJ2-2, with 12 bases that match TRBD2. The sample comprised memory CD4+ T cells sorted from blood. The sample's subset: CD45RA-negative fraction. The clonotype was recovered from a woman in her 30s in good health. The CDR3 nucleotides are TGTGCCAGCAGCCGACTAGCGGGAGTCAACGGGGAGCTGTTTTTT. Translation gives CASSRLAGVNGELFF.